This record concerns one TCR beta chain sequence. The participants were between about 18 and 89 years old and came from fewer than 25 US areas. Cohorts were assigned according to the clinical history that participants reported. The assay was immunoSEQ multiplex PCR, and TCRdb's table has in-frame clones only and misses some. The table shows roughly 430,000 clones, with 88% occurring only once. V was clipped by 4 bases and J by 1 base; unmatched bases: 5. This CDR3 is built from 15 residues. CDR1 and CDR2 (germline): SGDLS, YYNGEE. This entry belongs to a study of blood T cell repertoires in COVID-19. Study as a whole: The United States, Italy and Spain were the sources of the acute and convalescent COVID-19 samples.

J is TRBJ2-1 and V is TRBV9; TRBD2 matches 7 bases. The sequence was obtained from a woman between 35 and 50 years old with acute COVID-19. The sample was PBMCs or T cells enriched from blood (not recorded which). In DNA form, the CDR3 reads TGTGCCAGCAGCTGGCGGGGAGGGTCCTACAATGAGCAGTTCTTC. Translation: CASSWRGGSYNEQFF.